This passage covers 25 T cell receptor beta chains from one sample sequenced in a study of response to subunit inactivated influenza vaccine. TCRdb used MiXCR to reprocess the RT-PCR reads, holding one entry per CDR3 protein. This sample has roughly 670,000 distinct CDR3 sequences, with less than 15% found just once. Sample: PBMCs from blood, taken approximately 15 days before vaccination. These TCRs come from a man between 45 and 60 years old who received an inactivated influenza vaccine.

This clonotype turned up a few times. The CDR3 region is CASRPGGPYTEAFF. CDR3 coding DNA: TGTGCCAGCAGACCCGGGGGTCCGTACACTGAAGCTTTCTTT. V gene TRBV7-9 combines with J gene TRBJ1-1; D is possibly TRBD1 (5 bases). This CDR3 has 14 amino acids. Trimming left V 6 bases short and J 3 bases short, with 14 bases between. The germline V gene has CDR1 SEHNR and CDR2 FQNEAQ (reference sequence).

This clonotype was counted a few times. V usage is TRBV6-1 and J usage is TRBJ2-3; TRBD1 matches 8 bases. V lost 5 bases, J lost 1 base, and 5 bases stayed unmatched. This CDR3 has 15 amino acids. Germline V gives CDR1 MNHNS, CDR2 SASEGT. The CDR3 nucleotides are TGTGCCAGCAGTCATCAGGGGGCGCGCACAGATACGCAGTATTTT. Translating gives CASSHQGARTDTQYF.

The V and J genes are TRBV5-6 and TRBJ2-7; possibly TRBD2 for D (6 bases). This CDR3 comprises 14 residues. The V end was cut by 2 bases, the J end by 6 bases, with 15 bases between. Germline V gene lookup returns CDR1 SGHDT and CDR2 YYEEEE. CDR3 nucleotide sequence: TGTGCCAGCAGCTTCGGGAGACGGGTAGCCGAGCAGTACTTC. Protein product: CASSFGRRVAEQYF.

The chain has TRBV29-1 and TRBJ2-2; D unresolved. The V gene lost 2 bases and the J gene lost 8 bases, with 12 bases spanning the gap. CDR1 and CDR2 (germline): SQVTM, ANQGSEA. CDR3 length: 13 residues. DNA of the CDR3: TGCAGCGTTGAAAGGCCTGACCTGGGGGAGCTGTTTTTT. Translating gives CSVERPDLGELFF.

This clonotype was picked up a small number of times. This chain links TRBV6-2 or TRBV6-3 with TRBJ2-7; TRBD1 aligns across 9 bases. The CDR3 consists of 15 residues. Germline V CDR1 and CDR2: MNHEY, SVGEGT. The trim removed 2 bases at V and 5 bases at J, leaving 7 bases unmatched. The CDR3 DNA follows: TGTGCCAGCAGTTACGCCTGGACAGGGGCGGACGAGCAGTACTTC. It is translated as CASSYAWTGADEQYF.

Points on this clonotype: A read error may produce the germline difference seen at one junction end. The chain links TRBV3-1 to TRBJ2-7; 12 bases are shared with TRBD2. The CDR3 consists of 16 residues. The V gene's germline CDR1 is LGHDT and CDR2 YNNKEL (reference sequence). CDR3 nucleotides: TGTGCCAGCAGCCAAGACACGCTAGCGGGAGGGCCTGAGCACTACTTC. Encoded protein: CASSQDTLAGGPEHYF.

The sample holds a few counts of this clonotype. The CDR3 loop reads CSARGTPNEQFF. The CDR3 coding sequence is TGCAGTGCTAGAGGGACTCCCAATGAGCAGTTCTTC. V usage is TRBV20-1 and J usage is TRBJ2-1; TRBD2 is a possible D gene (5 bases). The CDR3 totals 12 residues. Between the trimmed V and J ends, which lost 1 base and 6 bases, there was a span of 7 bases. Germline V gives CDR1 DFQATT, CDR2 SNEGSKA (reference sequence).

Only a few counts were recorded for this clonotype. A read error may produce the germline difference seen at one junction end. J is TRBJ2-5 and V is TRBV6-1; D is perhaps TRBD1 (6 bases). CDR1 and CDR2 from the germline V gene are MNHNS and SASEGT. The CDR3 length is 15 residues. CDR3 sequence (DNA): TGTGCCAGCAGTGAACGAGGACAGCTAAAAGAGACCCATCACTTC. Protein sequence: CASSERGQLKETHHF.

J is TRBJ2-7 and V is TRBV7-3; D may correspond to TRBD1 or TRBD2 (5 bases each). V lost 1 base, J lost 6 bases, and 10 bases lay in between. CDR1 and CDR2 from the germline V gene are SGHTA and FQGTGA. The CDR3 totals 13 residues. As DNA, the CDR3 is TGTGCCAGCAGCTTAAGGCCGGGACGCGAGCAGTACTTC. Residues: CASSLRPGREQYF.

Many counts were recorded for this clonotype. CDR3 sequence reads: CASSPAQETQYF. The CDR3 coding sequence is TGTGCCAGCAGCCCGGCCCAAGAGACCCAGTACTTC. The chain combines TRBV12-3 or TRBV12-4 with TRBJ2-5; D gene ambiguous. The CDR3 covers 12 residues. V was pared by 6 bases and J by 1 base, with 6 bases between.

This clonotype has just a few counts. The rearrangement uses TRBV2 and TRBJ2-6; D uncertain. The V end was cut by 3 bases, the J end by 0 bases, with 9 bases between. Germline CDR1 and CDR2: SNHLY and FYNNEI. The CDR3 is 16 amino acids. The CDR3 sequence: CASSEVQLSGANVLTF. The CDR3, as DNA: TGTGCCAGCAGTGAGGTCCAGCTCTCTGGGGCCAACGTCCTGACTTTC.

CDR3 in DNA: TGTGCCACCAGTGATGCTACAGCGTCTACCTACAATGAGCAGTTCTTC. Translated, it gives CATSDATASTYNEQFF. The chain joins TRBV24-1 to TRBJ2-1; unclear D gene. Germline CDR1 reads KGHDR; CDR2 reads SFDVKD. V was trimmed by 3 bases and J by 2 bases, leaving 13 bases between them. The CDR3 extends over 16 amino acids.

The genes are TRBV7-2 and TRBJ1-5; D remains ambiguous. The V and J ends lost 4 bases and 5 bases respectively, with 9 bases between them. The germline V gene has CDR1 SGHTA and CDR2 FQGNSA. This CDR3 is built from 13 residues. The CDR3 DNA is TGTGCCAGCAGCTCTCAGGCGGATCAGCCCCAGCATTTT. It encodes CASSSQADQPQHF.

This clonotype was seen more than once but under ten times. The chain carries TRBV6-2 or TRBV6-3 and TRBJ2-1; possible D gene TRBD2, 6 bases. Germline V CDR1 and CDR2: MNHEY, SVGEGT. This CDR3 has 14 amino acids. Trimming left V 7 bases short and J 3 bases short, with 13 bases between. The CDR3 loop reads CASNLGGGYNEQFF. For the CDR3, the DNA is TGTGCCAGCAACTTGGGGGGAGGCTACAATGAGCAGTTCTTC.

A few counts support this clonotype. This rearrangement joins TRBV4-3 to TRBJ1-2, with no clear D. Per the germline V gene, CDR1 is LGHNA and CDR2 is YSLEER. V gave up 0 bases and J gave up 8 bases, with 19 bases separating them. The CDR3 consists of 16 residues. The CDR3 protein is CASSQDIGVPLGGYTF. Written as DNA, the CDR3 is TGCGCCAGCAGCCAAGACATTGGTGTGCCCCTGGGGGGCTACACCTTC.

This clonotype was seen at least ten times. The rearrangement joins TRBV2 to TRBJ2-3; TRBD1 matches 7 bases. CDR1 is SNHLY and CDR2 is FYNNEI in the germline V gene. Trimming cost V 4 bases and J 5 bases; bases outside gene matches: 6. This CDR3 has 14 amino acids. The CDR3 region is CASSAEGGKDTQYF. CDR3 DNA sequence: TGTGCCAGCAGTGCGGAAGGGGGCAAAGATACGCAGTATTTT.

This clonotype has a handful of counts. The chain uses TRBV7-8 and TRBJ2-1, with D perhaps TRBD1 or TRBD2 (5 bases each). The CDR3 length is 14 residues. Germline loops: CDR1 SGHVS, CDR2 FQNEAQ. With 1 base removed from V and 5 bases from J, the gap between germline ends came to 9 bases. CDR3 protein: CASSLGDPNNEQFF. The CDR3 coding sequence is TGTGCCAGCAGCTTAGGGGACCCAAACAATGAGCAGTTCTTC.

The rearrangement joins TRBV4-3 to TRBJ2-3, with D perhaps TRBD2 (5 bases). V was pared by 0 bases and J by 6 bases, with 16 bases between. This CDR3 spans 16 amino acids. CDR1 and CDR2 (germline): LGHNA, YSLEER. DNA of the CDR3: TGCGCCAGCAGCCAAGAGGAACTCTCCCCGGGGGATACGCAGTATTTT. Translation gives CASSQEELSPGDTQYF.

The table lists this clonotype with a few counts. This rearrangement joins TRBV12-3 or TRBV12-4 to TRBJ2-1; D is tentatively TRBD1 or TRBD2 (5 bases each). V lost 6 bases to trimming and J lost 2 bases, with 11 bases between them. The CDR3 contains 14 residues. In nucleotides, the CDR3 is TGTGCCAGCAGCCTTATGGGGGCCTACAATGAGCAGTTCTTC. Translation: CASSLMGAYNEQFF.

This clonotype has a handful of counts. This chain joins TRBV15 and TRBJ2-7; TRBD1 might be the D (5 bases). Germline V lookup: CDR1 LNHNV, CDR2 YYDKDF (reference sequence). The CDR3 is 12 amino acids. Trimming removed 5 bases at V and 1 base at J, with 6 bases between. This CDR3 is CATSPGSYEQYF. The CDR3 bases are TGTGCCACCAGCCCAGGGTCCTACGAGCAGTACTTC. The whole variable domain, remainder taken from reference TRBV15 and TRBJ2-7, is DAMVIQNPRYQVTQFGKPVTLSCSQTLNHNVMYWYQQKSSQAPKLLFHYYDKDFNNEADTPDNFQSRRPNTSFCFLDIRSPGLGDTAMYLCATSPGSYEQYFGPGTRLTVT.

This clonotype was seen at least ten times. The genes are TRBV19 and TRBJ2-1; maybe TRBD2 (5 bases). The CDR3 covers 16 residues. V was shortened by 3 bases and J by 0 bases, with 12 bases between the two germline ends. In germline, CDR1 is LNHDA, CDR2 SQIVND (reference sequence). CDR3 DNA: TGTGCCAGTAGTATCGGCGGGCTTAGCTCCTACAATGAGCAGTTCTTC. Translated, it gives CASSIGGLSSYNEQFF.

The chain joins TRBV20-1 to TRBJ2-1; TRBD2 might be the D (6 bases). V was pared by 0 bases and J by 6 bases, with 15 bases between. There are 15 residues in the CDR3. CDR1 and CDR2 (germline): DFQATT, SNEGSKA (reference sequence). CDR3 amino acids: CSARDRRGSRNEQFF. CDR3 in DNA: TGCAGTGCTAGAGATCGGAGGGGCTCCCGCAATGAGCAGTTCTTC.

The chain employs TRBV20-1 and TRBJ2-5; 9 bases agree with TRBD2. The V gene's germline CDR1 is DFQATT and CDR2 SNEGSKA (reference sequence). V dropped 4 bases and J dropped 6; count of bases not matched to a gene: 15. The CDR3 spans 16 residues. CDR3 in amino acids: CSATLSFSGSLQTQYF. CDR3 nucleotide sequence: TGCAGTGCTACACTAAGCTTTAGCGGGAGTTTGCAGACCCAGTACTTC.

The V call is TRBV6-1, the J call TRBJ2-1; 7 bases are a match to TRBD2. This CDR3 region has 15 residues. The V gene end was trimmed by 5 bases and the J gene end by 2 bases; junction bases not matched to a gene: 6. Germline V gives CDR1 MNHNS, CDR2 SASEGT. Here the CDR3 DNA reads TGTGCCAGCAGTAAACTAGCGTTTACCTACAATGAGCAGTTCTTC. This translates into CASSKLAFTYNEQFF.

This clonotype was picked up one time. The chain combines TRBV9 with TRBJ2-5; D unclear. Between the trimmed V and J ends, which lost 0 bases and 1 base, there was a span of 4 bases. The CDR3 runs 13 residues. CDR1 is SGDLS and CDR2 is YYNGEE in the germline V gene. The CDR3 region has the DNA TGTGCCAGCAGCGTAGAGGTCCAAGAGACCCAGTACTTC. It yields the protein CASSVEVQETQYF.